The 25 T cell receptor beta chains presented below share a single source sample, sequenced in a study of blood T cell repertoires in COVID-19. TCRdb keeps only in-frame clones here, not all; method: immunoSEQ multiplex PCR. The table records approximately 46,000 clones, about 89% of them present only once. The specimen was peripheral blood. The receptors were gathered from a man between 65 and 79 years old with active COVID-19.

The rearrangement links TRBV21-1 to TRBJ2-7; the table's D call of TRBD2 was not tested on the DNA. TRBV21-1 is marked as a pseudogene. The CDR3 runs to 14 residues. The CDR3 region has the DNA TGTGCCAGCAGCAAAGGAGGCAAAACCTACGAGCAGTACTTC. Residues: CASSKGGKTYEQYF.

The chain combines TRBV10-3 with TRBJ1-1, with a weak D call TRBD1 (5 bases). Trimming took 0 bases from V and 0 from J, leaving 8 bases between them. Germline CDR1 reads ENHRY; CDR2 reads SYGVKD. There are 15 residues in the CDR3. CDR3 bases: TGTGCCATCAGTGAGTCCGGGGGGGTGAACACTGAAGCTTTCTTT. Amino acids: CAISESGGVNTEAFF.

The sample holds a few counts of this clone. The chain couples TRBV6-5 to TRBJ1-1; D possibly corresponds to TRBD1 (5 bases). V was cut by 7 bases and J by 4 bases, with 10 bases left in between. The length of the CDR3 is 12 residues. CDR1 is MNHEY, CDR2 SVGAGI, per germline. CDR3 in DNA: TGTGCCAGCACGGGGGGGGGCACTGAAGCTTTCTTT. This encodes CASTGGGTEAFF.

V gene TRBV6-6 combines with J gene TRBJ2-1, with D possibly matching TRBD2 (7 bases). Trimming shortened V by 6 bases and J by 3 bases, and 18 bases separated the two germline ends. The CDR3 is 16 residues long. Germline V gives CDR1 MNHNY, CDR2 SVGAGI (reference sequence). This chain's CDR3 is CASRDRGRAYYNEQFF. CDR3 DNA: TGTGCCAGCAGGGACAGAGGGAGGGCCTACTACAATGAGCAGTTCTTC.

This chain uses TRBV5-1 with TRBJ2-7; 7 bases are shared with TRBD1. CDR3 length: 15 residues. Unmatched junction bases numbered 7, after V lost 3 bases and J lost 1 base. Germline CDR1 is SGHRS and CDR2 is YFSETQ. The CDR3 loop is CASSSTQTGSYEQYF. In nucleotides, the CDR3 is TGCGCCAGCAGCTCAACTCAGACAGGGTCCTACGAGCAGTACTTC.

In this sample, this clone turned up once. This rearrangement joins TRBV20-1 to TRBJ1-2; 12 positions match TRBD1. Unmatched junction bases numbered 1, after V lost 6 bases and J lost 8 bases. The CDR3 is made up of 11 amino acids. The germline gives CDR1 DFQATT, CDR2 SNEGSKA (reference sequence). The CDR3 region has the DNA TGCAGTGCGGGGACAGGGGGCGGCTACACCTTC. Translation gives CSAGTGGGYTF.

This CDR3 is CASSLLNEQFF. DNA of the CDR3: TGTGCCAGTAGCCTGTTGAATGAGCAGTTCTTC. The chain uses TRBV19 and TRBJ2-1; D unresolved. Trimming pared 6 bases from V and 7 bases from J, leaving 7 bases between. The CDR3 extends over 11 amino acids. Germline CDR1 and CDR2: LNHDA and SQIVND (reference sequence).

This clone turned up a few times. J is TRBJ1-6 and V is TRBV7-9; D is unresolved. Looked up from germline, CDR1 is SEHNR and CDR2 is FQNEAQ (reference sequence). The CDR3 totals 14 residues. Trimming removed 1 base from V and 6 bases from J, with 7 bases in between. DNA of the CDR3: TGTGCCAGCAGCTTAGGTACAGCTAATTCACCCCTCCACTTT. This gives the protein CASSLGTANSPLHF.

V is TRBV6-2 or TRBV6-3 and J is TRBJ2-7; TRBD1 is a possible D gene (6 bases). V was clipped by 0 bases and J by 5 bases, with 11 bases between them. Per the germline V gene, CDR1 is MNHEY and CDR2 is SVGEGT. CDR3 length: 14 residues. CDR3 sequence: CASSYSTTGDEQYF. In DNA, the CDR3 is TGTGCCAGCAGTTACTCGACGACAGGAGACGAGCAGTACTTC.

The chain recombines TRBV21-1 with TRBJ1-6. TRBV21-1 is a documented pseudogene. The CDR3 is 11 amino acids. Here the CDR3 reads CASSKPFALHF. The CDR3 DNA follows: TGTGCCAGCAGCAAACCTTTCGCCCTCCACTTT.

The CDR3 DNA reads TGTGCCAGCAGTGAAAGAGGTTCTTACACCGGGGAGCTGTTTTTT. Its translation: CASSERGSYTGELFF. The chain links TRBV6-1 to TRBJ2-2; no reliable D call. Between the trimmed V and J ends, which lost 2 bases and 3 bases, there was a span of 10 bases. Germline V CDR1 and CDR2: MNHNS, SASEGT. The length of the CDR3 is 15 residues.

V and J are TRBV6-5 and TRBJ1-1; TRBD1 might be the D (6 bases). The CDR3 consists of 15 residues. The germline CDR1 and CDR2 sequences are MNHEY and SVGAGI. Between the trimmed V and J ends, which lost 6 bases and 5 bases, there was a span of 19 bases. For the CDR3, the DNA is TGTGCCAGCAGGGGGTTACAGGGTCTTGGAACTGAAGCTTTCTTT. Its protein is CASRGLQGLGTEAFF.

In this sample, this clone turned up once. This chain connects TRBV7-2 to TRBJ2-2; D is ambiguous. V was shortened by 7 bases and J by 8 bases, with 14 bases between the two germline ends. Germline assignment: CDR1 SGHTA and CDR2 FQGNSA. This CDR3 contains 13 residues. In DNA form, the CDR3 reads TGTGCCAGCACCGCTTATAGTGCTGGGGAGCTGTTTTTT. Protein product: CASTAYSAGELFF.

The V and J genes are TRBV11-1 and TRBJ2-1; D is perhaps TRBD1 (5 bases). The germline V gene encodes CDR1 SGHAT and CDR2 FQDESV (reference sequence). There are 15 residues in the CDR3. V was cut by 5 bases and J by 9 bases, with 20 bases left in between. Here the CDR3 reads CASSPWGIDVAEQFF. The CDR3 DNA reads TGTGCCAGCAGCCCTTGGGGCATCGACGTCGCTGAGCAGTTCTTC.

V and J are TRBV19 and TRBJ1-4; D perhaps matches TRBD1 (5 bases). The ends were cut back, 3 bases at V and 0 bases at J, with 8 bases in the middle. CDR1 and CDR2 (germline): LNHDA, SQIVND (reference sequence). CDR3 size: 15 residues. The DNA of the CDR3 is TGTGCCAGTAGTATTAGGGGCTCAACTAATGAAAAACTGTTTTTT. Amino acids: CASSIRGSTNEKLFF.

CDR3: CASRGQENTEAFF. In DNA form, the CDR3 reads TGTGCCAGCAGGGGACAGGAGAACACTGAAGCTTTCTTT. The chain couples TRBV11-2 to TRBJ1-1; TRBD1 agrees at 8 bases. The CDR3 runs to 13 residues. CDR1 is SGHAT and CDR2 is FQNNGV in the germline V gene. Trimming at V came to 6 bases and at J to 1 base, leaving 1 base not matched to a gene.

CDR3 sequence: CASSERDKSPLHF. The CDR3 DNA follows: TGTGCCAGCAGTGAAAGGGACAAGTCACCCCTCCACTTT. V usage is TRBV6-1 and J usage is TRBJ1-6; a weak D match, TRBD1 (6 bases). The CDR3 totals 13 residues. Germline V gene sequence: CDR1 MNHNS, CDR2 SASEGT. Trimming stripped 2 bases from V and 10 bases from J, with 9 bases between.

This rearrangement joins TRBV9 to TRBJ1-6; no reliable D call. Germline-derived CDR1 and CDR2 are SGDLS and YYNGEE. The CDR3 has 15 amino acids. Trimming took 0 bases from V and 0 from J, leaving 4 bases between them. CDR3 DNA sequence: TGTGCCAGCAGCGTAGGGAGCTCCTATAATTCACCCCTCCACTTT. Protein sequence: CASSVGSSYNSPLHF.

The V call is TRBV2, the J call TRBJ2-7, with 13 bases fitting TRBD2. J was trimmed by 3 bases and V by 6 bases; bases with no gene match: 8. The CDR3 length is 16 residues. CDR1 is SNHLY, CDR2 FYNNEI, per germline. The CDR3 region is CASREGLAGLNYEQYF. The CDR3, as DNA: TGTGCCAGCAGGGAGGGACTAGCGGGGTTAAACTACGAGCAGTACTTC.

This sequence joins TRBV7-2 and TRBJ1-3; 8 bases map to TRBD1. The ends lost 8 bases at V and 2 bases at J; junction bases unmatched: 8. This CDR3 contains 15 residues. The germline V gene encodes CDR1 SGHTA and CDR2 FQGNSA. DNA of the CDR3: TGTGCCAGCGTAGAGGGCAGGGGGCCTGGAAACACCATATATTTT. Translation: CASVEGRGPGNTIYF.

This chain uses TRBV5-5 with TRBJ1-2; D gene unclear. Trimming stripped 5 bases from V and 4 bases from J, with 15 bases between. CDR3 size: 14 residues. Germline V gives CDR1 SGHKS, CDR2 YYEKEE (reference sequence). CDR3 region: CASSSGSPPYGYTF. CDR3 in DNA: TGTGCCAGCAGTTCCGGGTCGCCACCCTATGGCTACACCTTC.

With regard to this clone: A junction boundary mismatches the germline segment, possibly from a read error. The gene calls are TRBV7-2 and TRBJ2-3; 11 bases line up with TRBD2. The CDR3 is 14 amino acids. CDR1 is SGHTA and CDR2 is FQGNSA in the germline V gene. CDR3 loop: CASSVAGGFDTQYF. CDR3 DNA sequence: TGTGCCAGCAGCGTAGCGGGGGGGTTTGATACGCAGTATTTT.

V usage is TRBV5-1 and J usage is TRBJ2-7, with 16 positions matching TRBD2. Germline CDR1 is SGHRS and CDR2 is YFSETQ. There are 16 residues in the CDR3. Germline trimming cut 4 bases from V and 7 bases from J; bases unmatched to any gene: 8. CDR3 sequence: CASSPAGTSGGEEQYF. The CDR3 DNA reads TGCGCCAGCAGCCCTGCCGGGACTAGCGGGGGGGAAGAGCAGTACTTC.

The chain couples TRBV4-2 to TRBJ1-2, with TRBD1 identical over 10 bases. Losses at the gene ends were 3 bases for V and 2 bases for J; bases not matched to a gene: 12. The CDR3 extends over 18 amino acids. Germline V gene data show CDR1 as LGHNA and CDR2 as YNFKEQ. The CDR3 loop is CASSQTGGHQGRNYGYTF. CDR3 nucleotide sequence: TGTGCCAGCAGCCAGACAGGGGGCCACCAAGGGAGGAACTATGGCTACACCTTC.

The chain employs TRBV15 and TRBJ1-1; tentative D call: TRBD1 (5 bases). Per the germline V gene, CDR1 is LNHNV and CDR2 is YYDKDF (reference sequence). Deletions cut 3 bases from V and 2 bases from J, with 16 bases between. This CDR3 region has 16 residues. The CDR3 DNA reads TGTGCCACCAGCAGGGACCCGGGACTGGGAAACACTGAAGCTTTCTTT. This encodes CATSRDPGLGNTEAFF.